These T cell receptor beta chains were read from a single sample in a study of T cell changes during pregnancy in multiple sclerosis. Method: immunoSEQ multiplex PCR; TCRdb's copy keeps in-frame clones and lacks some. This table holds over 35,000 clones, roughly 87% found once. The sample consisted of CD4+ T cells from peripheral blood mononuclear cells, taken in the first trimester of pregnancy. The source of these receptors is a female donor with multiple sclerosis, enrolled in a pregnancy study. Each CDR3 is given with its conserved first and last residue. D genes are given only for firm matches. Clone size is stated in some rows and not others, as once, few, many or a class when expanded.

V	D	J	size	DNA	CDR3
TRBV6-5	.	TRBJ1-1	.	TGTGCCAGCAGTTATCGCAGGGGTGAGTCTGAAGCTTTCTTT	CASSYRRGESEAFF
TRBV30	.	TRBJ1-2	.	TGTGCCTGGACCCGGGGTCCGACTGGCTACACCTTC	CAWTRGPTGYTF
TRBV6-5	.	TRBJ2-5	.	TGTGCCAGCAGTTTTACGGGGCAAGAGACCCAGTACTTC	CASSFTGQETQYF
TRBV30	.	TRBJ1-2	once	TGTGCCTGGAGCCCCGGACAGCTCTATGGCTACACCTTC	CAWSPGQLYGYTF
TRBV30	.	TRBJ2-3	.	TGTGCCTGGAGTGTTTTAGATCCAGATACGCAGTATTTT	CAWSVLDPDTQYF
TRBV2	TRBD2	TRBJ2-4	.	TGTGCCAGCAGGGAGAGGACTAGGCTAGCCAAAAACATTCAGTACTTC	CASRERTRLAKNIQYF
TRBV30	.	TRBJ1-2	once	TGTGCCTGGACGCTCGCTAGAACGGGGGGCTACACCTTC	CAWTLARTGGYTF
TRBV6-1	.	TRBJ2-1	.	TGTGCCAGCAGTGGTAGAATTAACAATGAGCAGTTCTTC	CASSGRINNEQFF
TRBV6-5	TRBD1	TRBJ2-1	.	TGTGCCAGCAGACGCGACAGGGGGCCCCAGAATGAGCAGTTCTTC	CASRRDRGPQNEQFF
TRBV7-8	.	TRBJ1-2	.	TGTGCCAGCAGCGGATGGGGGGGGTCAGAGTATGGCTACACCTTC	CASSGWGGSEYGYTF
TRBV30	TRBD2	TRBJ2-7	.	TGTGCCTGGAGTGTACCCCCCCGACTAGCGCGGACCTACGAGCAGTACTTC	CAWSVPPRLARTYEQYF
TRBV5-6	TRBD2	TRBJ2-7	.	TGTGCCAGCAGCTTGGATCTTCTGGTTAGCGGGGGACTAAACGAGCAGTACTTC	CASSLDLLVSGGLNEQYF
TRBV7-7	.	TRBJ2-2	.	TGTGCCAGCAGCCCCGACTCCAGGGTTCGCGGGGAGCTGTTTTTT	CASSPDSRVRGELFF
TRBV7-8	.	TRBJ1-2	.	TGTGCCAGCAGCTTAGAGTTGTTCTCCCGAGCTTCGTATGGCTACACCTTC	CASSLELFSRASYGYTF
TRBV5-6	TRBD1	TRBJ1-2	.	TGTGCCAGCAGCTTGTGGGGGGCAGGGGGCGCGTATGGCTACACCTTC	CASSLWGAGGAYGYTF
TRBV6-6	.	TRBJ2-1	.	TGTGCCAGCAGTCGAGGGCCCTTTCGCAATGAGCAGTTCTTC	CASSRGPFRNEQFF
TRBV7-3	.	TRBJ2-3	.	TGTGCCAGCAGCTTAGGCTGGGATACGCAGTATTTT	CASSLGWDTQYF
TRBV29-1	.	TRBJ1-2	.	TGCAGCGTTGGGGAGGGCTATGGCTACACCTTC	CSVGEGYGYTF
TRBV13	TRBD1	TRBJ2-3	.	TGTGCCAGCAGCTTAAGATGGACAGGGGCCAACACAGATACGCAGTATTTT	CASSLRWTGANTDTQYF
TRBV7-9	.	TRBJ1-3	.	TGTGCCAGCAGGAGACAGGTTAAAAGCTCTGGAAACACCATATATTTT	CASRRQVKSSGNTIYF
TRBV2	TRBD1	TRBJ2-5	.	TGTGCCAGCCAAAAGGGGACAGGACAAGAGACCCAGTACTTC	CASQKGTGQETQYF
TRBV19	.	TRBJ1-6	.	TGTGCCAGTAGCCACGGATGGACACCCCATTCACCCCTCCACTTT	CASSHGWTPHSPLHF
TRBV6-1	TRBD1	TRBJ2-5	.	TGTGCCAGCAGCCAAACAGGGGGAAGAGAGACCCAGTACTTC	CASSQTGGRETQYF
TRBV7-9	.	TRBJ1-5	.	TGTGCCAGCAGCTTAGTAGGGGATGGTAATCAGCCCCAGCATTTT	CASSLVGDGNQPQHF
TRBV27	.	TRBJ2-7	.	TGTGCCAGCAAATCCTCTCGACAGATTCCCTACGAGCAGTACTTC	CASKSSRQIPYEQYF
TRBV7-9	.	TRBJ2-1	.	TGTGCCAGCAGCTTAACGGGACTTTACAATGAGCAGTTCTTC	CASSLTGLYNEQFF
TRBV15	.	TRBJ2-5	.	TGTGCCACCAGGACTGACCCCCAAGAGACCCAGTACTTC	CATRTDPQETQYF
TRBV7-8	TRBD2	TRBJ2-1	.	TGTGCCAGCAGCTTAGTACCGGGACTAGCGGGGAAGTTCAATGAGCAGTTCTTC	CASSLVPGLAGKFNEQFF
TRBV5-1	.	TRBJ2-5	.	TGCGCCAGCAGCTTGGACAGGGAAGAGACCCAGTACTTC	CASSLDREETQYF
TRBV27	.	TRBJ1-4	.	TGTGCCAGCATGAAATGGGGGCGGAATGAAAAACTGTTTTTT	CASMKWGRNEKLFF
TRBV7-3	.	TRBJ2-3	.	TGTGCCAGCAGCTCGAGCACAGATACGCAGTATTTT	CASSSSTDTQYF
TRBV29-1	TRBD2	TRBJ2-3	.	TGCAGCGTTGATACAACTAGCGGGACCACAGATACGCAGTATTTT	CSVDTTSGTTDTQYF
TRBV5-1	.	TRBJ1-4	.	TGCGCCAGCAGCCTACATGGAGGGGATGAAAAACTGTTTTTT	CASSLHGGDEKLFF
TRBV18	.	TRBJ2-2	.	TGTGCCAGCTCACCGAGGGTGACGGTGAACACCGGGGAGCTGTTTTTT	CASSPRVTVNTGELFF
TRBV4-3	.	TRBJ1-1	.	TGCGCCAGCAGCCAAGTGCGGGGTTTGGGCACTGAAGCTTTCTTT	CASSQVRGLGTEAFF
TRBV14	.	TRBJ2-7	few	TGTGCCAGCAGCCTGCGTGAGAGATACGAGCAGTACTTC	CASSLRERYEQYF
TRBV6-1	TRBD1	TRBJ1-5	.	TGTGCCAGCAGTGAAAGGGGGCAGGGACATCAGCCCCAGCATTTT	CASSERGQGHQPQHF
TRBV2	.	TRBJ1-1	few	TGTGCCAGCAGTGAATTGGCCACCGCCCATATGAACACTGAAGCTTTCTTT	CASSELATAHMNTEAFF
TRBV7-2	TRBD2	TRBJ2-5	.	TGTGCCAGCAGCTTATGGGCTAGCGGCGAAGAGACCCAGTACTTC	CASSLWASGEETQYF
TRBV9	.	TRBJ1-1	.	TGTGCCAGCAGCGACAGGGAGAACACTGAAGCTTTCTTT	CASSDRENTEAFF
TRBV30	TRBD2	TRBJ2-5	.	TGTGCCTGGAGTGTACGGAGCCTAGCGGTTCGCCGGGAGACCCAGTACTTC	CAWSVRSLAVRRETQYF
TRBV5-1	.	TRBJ2-6	.	TGCGCCAGCAGCTTGCTTCCCCCGAGGCTTCGGGCTGGGGCCAACGTCCTGACTTTC	CASSLLPPRLRAGANVLTF